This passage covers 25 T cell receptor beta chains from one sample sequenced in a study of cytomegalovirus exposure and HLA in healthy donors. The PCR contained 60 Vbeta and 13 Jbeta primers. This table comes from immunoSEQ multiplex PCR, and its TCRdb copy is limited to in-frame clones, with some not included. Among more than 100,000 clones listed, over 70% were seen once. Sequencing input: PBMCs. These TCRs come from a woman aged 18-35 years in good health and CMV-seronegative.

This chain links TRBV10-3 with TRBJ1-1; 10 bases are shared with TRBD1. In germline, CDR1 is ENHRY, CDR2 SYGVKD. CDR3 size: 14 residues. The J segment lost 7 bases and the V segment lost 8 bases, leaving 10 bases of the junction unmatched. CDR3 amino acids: CAIHNQGDRGEAFF. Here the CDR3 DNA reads TGTGCCATCCACAATCAGGGGGACAGGGGTGAAGCTTTCTTT.

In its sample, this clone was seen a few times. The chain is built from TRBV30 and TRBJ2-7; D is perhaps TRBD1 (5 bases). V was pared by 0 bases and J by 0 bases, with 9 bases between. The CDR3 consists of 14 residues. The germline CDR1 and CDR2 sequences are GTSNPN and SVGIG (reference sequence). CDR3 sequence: CAWSVVDSSYEQYF. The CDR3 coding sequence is TGTGCCTGGAGTGTAGTAGACAGCTCCTACGAGCAGTACTTC.

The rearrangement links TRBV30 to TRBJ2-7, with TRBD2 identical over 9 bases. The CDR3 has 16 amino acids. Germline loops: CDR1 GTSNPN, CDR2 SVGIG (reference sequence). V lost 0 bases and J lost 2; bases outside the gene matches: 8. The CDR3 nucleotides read TGTGCCTGGAGTGTACCCGGGACTAGCAGAGCCTACGAGCAGTACTTC. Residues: CAWSVPGTSRAYEQYF.

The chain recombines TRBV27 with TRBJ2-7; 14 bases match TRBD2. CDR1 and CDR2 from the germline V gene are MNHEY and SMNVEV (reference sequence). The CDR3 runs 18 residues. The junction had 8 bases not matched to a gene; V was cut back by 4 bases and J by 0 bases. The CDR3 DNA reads TGTGCCAGCAGTTCGGGACTAGCGGGAGTACGATTCTCCTACGAGCAGTACTTC. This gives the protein CASSSGLAGVRFSYEQYF.

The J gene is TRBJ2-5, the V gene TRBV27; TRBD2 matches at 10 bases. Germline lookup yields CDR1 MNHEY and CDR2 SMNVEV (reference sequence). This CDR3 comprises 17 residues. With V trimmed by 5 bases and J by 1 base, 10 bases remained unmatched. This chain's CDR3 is CASSPGLAVYLQETQYF. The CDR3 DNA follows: TGTGCCAGCAGTCCCGGACTAGCGGTATATCTCCAAGAGACCCAGTACTTC.

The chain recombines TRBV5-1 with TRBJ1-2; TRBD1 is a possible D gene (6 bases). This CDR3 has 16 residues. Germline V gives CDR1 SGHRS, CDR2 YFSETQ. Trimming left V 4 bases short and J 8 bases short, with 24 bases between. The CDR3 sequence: CASSPHISRQGSGYTF. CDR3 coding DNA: TGCGCCAGCAGCCCCCACATATCGCGTCAGGGGTCCGGCTACACCTTC.

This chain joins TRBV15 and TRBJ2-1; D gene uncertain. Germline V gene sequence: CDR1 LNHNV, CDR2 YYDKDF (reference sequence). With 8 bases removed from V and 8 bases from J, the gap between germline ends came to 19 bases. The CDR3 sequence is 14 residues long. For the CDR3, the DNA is TGTGCCACCTCTGGCGGTGGAGATAGCTATGAGCAGTTCTTC. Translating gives CATSGGGDSYEQFF.

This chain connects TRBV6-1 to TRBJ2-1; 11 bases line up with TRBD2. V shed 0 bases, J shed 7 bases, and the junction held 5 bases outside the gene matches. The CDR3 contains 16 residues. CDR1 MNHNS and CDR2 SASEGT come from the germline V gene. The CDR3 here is CASSEALLAGVNEQFF. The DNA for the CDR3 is TGTGCCAGCAGTGAAGCTTTACTAGCGGGAGTTAATGAGCAGTTCTTC.

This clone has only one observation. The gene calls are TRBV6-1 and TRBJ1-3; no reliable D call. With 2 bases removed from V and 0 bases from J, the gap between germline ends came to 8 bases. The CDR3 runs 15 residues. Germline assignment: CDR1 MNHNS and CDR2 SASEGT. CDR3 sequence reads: CASSESLYSGNTIYF. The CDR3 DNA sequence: TGTGCCAGCAGTGAATCTCTGTACTCTGGAAACACCATATATTTT.

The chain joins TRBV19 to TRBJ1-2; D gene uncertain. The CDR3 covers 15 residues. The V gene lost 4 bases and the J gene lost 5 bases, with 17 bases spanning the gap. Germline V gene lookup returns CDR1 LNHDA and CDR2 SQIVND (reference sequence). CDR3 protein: CASSRSVANMYGYTF. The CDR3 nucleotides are TGTGCCAGTAGTAGGTCCGTTGCAAACATGTATGGCTACACCTTC. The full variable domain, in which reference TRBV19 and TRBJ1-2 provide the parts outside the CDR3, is DGGITQSPKYLFRKEGQNVTLSCEQNLNHDAMYWYRQDPGQGLRLIYYSQIVNDFQKGDIAEGYSVSREKKESFPLTVTSAQKNPTAFYLCASSRSVANMYGYTFGSGTRLTVV.

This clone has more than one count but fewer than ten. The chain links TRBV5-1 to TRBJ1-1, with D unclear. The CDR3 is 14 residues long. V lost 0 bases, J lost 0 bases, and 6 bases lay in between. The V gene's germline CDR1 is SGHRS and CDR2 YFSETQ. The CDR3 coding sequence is TGCGCCAGCAGCTTGGCCAGGATGAACACTGAAGCTTTCTTT. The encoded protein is CASSLARMNTEAFF. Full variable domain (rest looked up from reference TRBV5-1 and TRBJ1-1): KAGVTQTPRYLIKTRGQQVTLSCSPISGHRSVSWYQQTPGQGLQFLFEYFSETQRNKGNFPGRFSGRQFSNSRSEMNVSTLELGDSALYLCASSLARMNTEAFFGQGTRLTVV.

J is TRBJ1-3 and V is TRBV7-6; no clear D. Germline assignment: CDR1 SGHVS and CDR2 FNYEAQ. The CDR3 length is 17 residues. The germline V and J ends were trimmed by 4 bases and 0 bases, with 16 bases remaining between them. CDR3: CASSSLRGPLSGNTIYF. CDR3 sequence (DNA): TGTGCCAGCAGCTCCCTCCGGGGTCCGCTCTCTGGAAACACCATATATTTT. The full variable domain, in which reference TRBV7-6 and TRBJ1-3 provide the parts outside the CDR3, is GAGVSQSPRYKVTKRGQDVALRCDPISGHVSLYWYRQALGQGPEFLTYFNYEAQQDKSGLPNDRFSAERPEGSISTLTIQRTEQRDSAMYRCASSSLRGPLSGNTIYFGEGSWLTVV.

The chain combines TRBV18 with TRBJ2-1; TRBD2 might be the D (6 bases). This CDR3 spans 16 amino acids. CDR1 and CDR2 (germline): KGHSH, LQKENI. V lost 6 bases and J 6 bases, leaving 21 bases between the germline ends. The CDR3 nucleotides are TGTGCCAGCTCCTCCTATAATACGGGACTCGCCAATGAGCAGTTCTTC. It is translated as CASSSYNTGLANEQFF.

The CDR3 DNA reads as TGTGCCAGCAGCTTAGGGCGAGCGGGCACCGGGGAGCTGTTTTTT. This gives the protein CASSLGRAGTGELFF. The rearrangement joins TRBV13 to TRBJ2-2; D is perhaps TRBD2 (6 bases). This CDR3 has 15 residues. Germline values: CDR1 PRHDT, CDR2 FYEKMQ (reference sequence). V was pared by 0 bases and J by 4 bases, with 9 bases between.

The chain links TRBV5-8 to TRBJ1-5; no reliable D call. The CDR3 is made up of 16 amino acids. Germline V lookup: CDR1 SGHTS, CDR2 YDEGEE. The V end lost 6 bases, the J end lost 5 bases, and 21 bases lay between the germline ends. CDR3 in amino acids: CASTLGMEGEDQPQHF. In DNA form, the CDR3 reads TGTGCCAGCACCCTCGGAATGGAGGGTGAGGATCAGCCCCAGCATTTT.

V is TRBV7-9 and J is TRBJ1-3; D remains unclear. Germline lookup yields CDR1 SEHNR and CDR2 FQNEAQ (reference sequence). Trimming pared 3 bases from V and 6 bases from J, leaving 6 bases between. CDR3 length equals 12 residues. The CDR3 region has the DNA TGTGCCAGCAGCTTCCCCCTAAACACCATATATTTT. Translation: CASSFPLNTIYF.

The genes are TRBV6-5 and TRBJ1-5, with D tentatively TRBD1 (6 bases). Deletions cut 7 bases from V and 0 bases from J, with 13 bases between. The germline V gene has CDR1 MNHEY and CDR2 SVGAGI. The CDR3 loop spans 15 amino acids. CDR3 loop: CASTPQGASNQPQHF. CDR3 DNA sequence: TGTGCCAGCACTCCACAGGGAGCTAGCAATCAGCCCCAGCATTTT.

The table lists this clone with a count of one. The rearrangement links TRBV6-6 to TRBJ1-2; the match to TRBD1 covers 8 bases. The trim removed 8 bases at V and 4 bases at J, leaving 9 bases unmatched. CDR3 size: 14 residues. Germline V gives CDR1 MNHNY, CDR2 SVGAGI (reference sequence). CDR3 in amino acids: CASRGPDRAYGYTF. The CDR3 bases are TGTGCCAGCCGAGGCCCGGACAGGGCCTATGGCTACACCTTC.

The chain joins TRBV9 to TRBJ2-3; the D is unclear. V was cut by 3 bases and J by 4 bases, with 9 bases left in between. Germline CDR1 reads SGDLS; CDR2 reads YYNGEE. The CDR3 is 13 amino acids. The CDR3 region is CASSDLTADTQYF. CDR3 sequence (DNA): TGTGCCAGCAGCGATTTAACGGCAGATACGCAGTATTTT.

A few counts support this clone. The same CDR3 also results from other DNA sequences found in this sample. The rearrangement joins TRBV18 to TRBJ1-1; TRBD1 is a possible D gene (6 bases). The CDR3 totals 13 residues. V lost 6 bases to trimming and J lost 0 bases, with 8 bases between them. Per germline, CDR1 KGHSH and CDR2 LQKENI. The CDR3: CASSGQLNTEAFF. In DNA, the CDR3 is TGTGCCAGCTCCGGACAGCTGAACACTGAAGCTTTCTTT.

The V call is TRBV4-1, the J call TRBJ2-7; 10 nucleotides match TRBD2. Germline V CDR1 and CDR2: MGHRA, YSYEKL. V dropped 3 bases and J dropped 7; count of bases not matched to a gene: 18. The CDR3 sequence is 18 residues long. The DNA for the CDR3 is TGCGCCAGCAGCCAGAAACAGGGCGGGCTAGCGGGAGCAGAGGAGCAGTACTTC. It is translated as CASSQKQGGLAGAEEQYF.

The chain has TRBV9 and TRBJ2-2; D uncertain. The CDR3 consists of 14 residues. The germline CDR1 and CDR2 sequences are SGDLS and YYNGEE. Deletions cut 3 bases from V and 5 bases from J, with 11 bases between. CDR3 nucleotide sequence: TGTGCCAGCAGCGAAAAGAGAATGACCGGGGAGCTGTTTTTT. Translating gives CASSEKRMTGELFF.

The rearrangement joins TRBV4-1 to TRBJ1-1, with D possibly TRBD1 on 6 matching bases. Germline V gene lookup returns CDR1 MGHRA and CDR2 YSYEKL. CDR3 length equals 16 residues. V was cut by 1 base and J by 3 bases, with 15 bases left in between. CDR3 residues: CASSQAKQGGDTEAFF. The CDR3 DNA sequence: TGCGCCAGCAGCCAAGCTAAACAGGGAGGGGACACTGAAGCTTTCTTT.

In nucleotides, the CDR3 is TGTGCCAGCAGTAGGGAGTTCTCTGGAAACACCATATATTTT. It translates to CASSREFSGNTIYF. The V and J genes are TRBV2 and TRBJ1-3; D not resolved. V was clipped by 5 bases and J by 0 bases, with 8 bases between them. The CDR3 is made up of 14 amino acids. Per germline, CDR1 SNHLY and CDR2 FYNNEI.

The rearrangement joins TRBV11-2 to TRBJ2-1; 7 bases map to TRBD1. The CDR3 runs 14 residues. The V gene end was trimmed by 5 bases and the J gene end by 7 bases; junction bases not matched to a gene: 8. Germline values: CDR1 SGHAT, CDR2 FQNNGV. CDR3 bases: TGTGCCAGCAGCACCCGGGACAGTTCAAATGAGCAGTTCTTC. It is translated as CASSTRDSSNEQFF.